The 7 T cell receptor beta chains listed next were all sequenced from one sample in a study of T cells in Graves' hyperthyroidism and ophthalmopathy. TCR beta CDR3 regions were amplified from RNA. HTBI primers were used for first-round RT-PCR of the TCR CDR3. TCRdb itself ran the multiplex PCR reads through MiXCR, one entry per CDR3 protein. This sample yields 45,000 to 55,000 distinct CDR3 sequences, of which about 53% are seen a single time; about 34% belongs to the top ten. Sequencing input: peripheral blood or thyroid tissue (not recorded which). Receptor source: a man in his late teens or twenties with Graves' hyperthyroidism.

The chain carries TRBV7-4 and TRBJ1-1; the match to TRBD1 covers 7 bases. In germline, CDR1 is SGHVT, CDR2 SQSDAQ. The trim removed 5 bases at V and 4 bases at J, leaving 10 bases unmatched. The CDR3 sequence is 15 residues long. The CDR3 sequence is CASSEQGGGGTEAFF. The CDR3 bases are TGTGCCAGCAGCGAACAAGGGGGCGGTGGCACTGAAGCTTTCTTT.

This clonotype is medium-sized in the sample. V usage is TRBV7-6 and J usage is TRBJ2-5; D may be TRBD1 (6 bases). The germline V gene encodes CDR1 SGHVS and CDR2 FNYEAQ. V lost 5 bases and J 6 bases, leaving 13 bases between the germline ends. This CDR3 is built from 13 residues. The CDR3 here is CASSHNRAKTQYF. CDR3 nucleotide sequence: TGTGCCAGCAGCCATAACAGGGCGAAGACCCAGTACTTC.

The chain uses TRBV28 and TRBJ2-7, with 9 bases lining up with TRBD1. With 11 bases clipped from V and 1 base from J, the junction kept 24 bases outside the gene matches. Per germline, CDR1 MDHEN and CDR2 SYDVKM. CDR3 size: 19 residues. DNA of the CDR3: TGTGCCGGCACGCTCCTGGTGGGACAGGGAGTAGCGAGGTCCTACGAGCAGTACTTC. It encodes CAGTLLVGQGVARSYEQYF.

This clonotype was detected only a few times. The V call is TRBV29-1, the J call TRBJ1-1, with TRBD1 as a possible D gene (6 bases). The V gene's germline CDR1 is SQVTM and CDR2 ANQGSEA. CDR3 length equals 14 residues. Trimming took off 4 bases at V and 1 base at J, with 13 bases between the two ends. CDR3 residues: CSVASDSANTEAFF. In DNA form, the CDR3 reads TGCAGCGTTGCTTCGGACAGCGCGAACACTGAAGCTTTCTTT.

V gene TRBV20-1 combines with J gene TRBJ2-7; D is ambiguous. V was trimmed by 2 bases and J by 2 bases, leaving 4 bases between them. The CDR3 extends over 11 amino acids. Per the germline V gene, CDR1 is DFQATT and CDR2 is SNEGSKA (reference sequence). The CDR3 nucleotides read TGCAGTGCTAGAAATGCCTACGAGCAGTACTTC. Translating gives CSARNAYEQYF.

This clonotype has at least ten counts. The rearrangement joins TRBV20-1 to TRBJ1-5; D unresolved. CDR3 size: 13 residues. Germline assignment: CDR1 DFQATT and CDR2 SNEGSKA (reference sequence). V lost 4 bases and J lost 3, with 10 bases in between. Written as DNA, the CDR3 is TGCAGTGCTATTGGTGCAGTCAATCAGCCCCAGCATTTT. Translation: CSAIGAVNQPQHF.

The CDR3 loop is CASSDRLMSYEQYF. DNA of the CDR3: TGTGCCAGTAGTGACCGTCTTATGTCCTACGAGCAGTACTTC. The chain links TRBV19 to TRBJ2-7; D call uncertain. Germline CDR1 LNHDA, CDR2 SQIVND (reference sequence). Trimming pared 5 bases from V and 1 base from J, leaving 12 bases between. The CDR3 loop spans 14 amino acids. The full variable domain, its missing parts supplied by reference TRBV19 and TRBJ2-7, is DGGITQSPKYLFRKEGQNVTLSCEQNLNHDAMYWYRQDPGQGLRLIYYSQIVNDFQKGDIAEGYSVSREKKESFPLTVTSAQKNPTAFYLCASSDRLMSYEQYFGPGTRLTVT.